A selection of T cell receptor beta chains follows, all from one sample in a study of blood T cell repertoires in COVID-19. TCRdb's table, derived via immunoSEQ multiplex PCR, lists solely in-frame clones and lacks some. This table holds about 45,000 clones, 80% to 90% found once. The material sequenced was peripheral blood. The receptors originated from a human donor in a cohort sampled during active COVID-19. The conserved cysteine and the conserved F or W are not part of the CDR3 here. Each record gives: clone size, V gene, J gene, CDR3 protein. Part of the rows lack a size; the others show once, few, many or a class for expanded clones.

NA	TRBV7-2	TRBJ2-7	ASGHISYEQY
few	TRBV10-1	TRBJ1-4	AGLEGRHAIPGTNEKLF
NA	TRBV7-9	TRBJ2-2	ASSLPAGQANTGELF
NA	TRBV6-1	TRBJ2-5	ASSADHSGGWETQY
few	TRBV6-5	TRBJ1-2	ASSSLGARYGYT
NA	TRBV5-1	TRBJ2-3	ASSLAYGGAWGTDTQY
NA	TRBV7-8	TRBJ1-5	ASSPQTGGWAQH
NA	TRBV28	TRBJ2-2	ASRLLQGLTLSTGELF
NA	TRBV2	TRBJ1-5	ASSLGGQGSNQPQH
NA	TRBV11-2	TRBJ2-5	ASSLLAGNAETQY
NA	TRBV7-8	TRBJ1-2	ASSLMAGGGYGYT
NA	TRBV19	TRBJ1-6	ASSLGTGINSPLH
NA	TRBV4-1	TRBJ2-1	ASSLLAGGSFHNEQF
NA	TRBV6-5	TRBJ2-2	ASRRQKNTGELF
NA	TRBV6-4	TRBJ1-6	ASSERSGPAGNSPLH
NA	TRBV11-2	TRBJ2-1	ASSFPTTAGEQF
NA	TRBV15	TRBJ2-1	ATSSERSPGYEQF
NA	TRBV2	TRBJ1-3	ASSPQGADGNTIY
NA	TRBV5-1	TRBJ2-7	ASSSGTASSYEQY
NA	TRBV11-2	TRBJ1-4	ASSLAANEKLF
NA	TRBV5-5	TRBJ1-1	ASSLLGAASDEAF
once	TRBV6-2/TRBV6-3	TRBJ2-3	ASSPGRGTNTDTQY
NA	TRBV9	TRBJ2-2	ASRRDRNTGELF
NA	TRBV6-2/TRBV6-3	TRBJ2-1	ASSYSAGAGLPASSYNEQF
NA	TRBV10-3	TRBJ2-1	AISESKLAGGDEQF
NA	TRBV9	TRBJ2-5	ASSVVTGETQY
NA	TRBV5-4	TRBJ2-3	ASSPRSGPTDTQY